Shown below are 21 T cell receptor beta chains from a single sample sequenced in a study of breast tumors, draining lymph nodes, adjacent tissues (dated by TCRdb to about 2016). The method was multiplex PCR. TCRdb lists the instrument as Illumina HiSeq 2000. TCRdb trimmed the raw reads at Q25, called clones with MiXCR and kept productive beta chains. Each CDR3 protein appears once, grouped with its most common genes and DNA. Within this sample are 80,000 to 130,000 distinct CDR3 sequences, with around 20% of them counted one time only. The top ten clonotypes cover less than 1.5% of the sample. The lymph node samples were taken from the axillary draining lymph nodes of breast cancer patients. Sample: axillary lymph node tissue. Receptors originate from a female donor with breast cancer. Some clones in this sample may be carry-over from other donors' samples.

The J gene is TRBJ2-2, the V gene TRBV12-3 or TRBV12-4; a weak D match, TRBD1 (6 bases). Trimming took off 6 bases at V and 5 bases at J, with 7 bases between the two ends. The CDR3 is 12 residues long. The CDR3: CASSTGTGELFF. In DNA, the CDR3 is TGTGCCAGCAGCACAGGGACCGGGGAGCTGTTTTTT.

This clonotype has only a few counts. The rearrangement joins TRBV18 to TRBJ1-6, with D unresolved. The V gene's germline CDR1 is KGHSH and CDR2 LQKENI. Trimming took 2 bases from V and 3 from J, leaving 8 bases between them. There are 15 residues in the CDR3. The CDR3 reads CASSPAAFYNSPLHF. For the CDR3, the DNA is TGTGCCAGCTCACCAGCGGCCTTCTATAATTCACCCCTCCACTTT.

Ten or more counts support this clonotype. The rearrangement links TRBV7-6 to TRBJ2-1; no definite D call. This CDR3 has 11 residues. V dropped 2 bases and J dropped 10 bases, with 6 bases sitting between them. Germline V gene lookup returns CDR1 SGHVS and CDR2 FNYEAQ. The CDR3 DNA sequence: TGTGCCAGCAGCTTAAAGGCGGAGCAGTTCTTC. This gives the protein CASSLKAEQFF.

This clonotype came up many times. The J gene is TRBJ1-6, the V gene TRBV3-1, with D hard to call. CDR1 and CDR2 from the germline V gene are LGHDT and YNNKEL (reference sequence). The CDR3 totals 14 residues. V gave up 3 bases and J gave up 10 bases, with 13 bases separating them. CDR3 sequence: CASSQRHRESPLHF. The DNA of the CDR3 is TGTGCCAGCAGCCAGCGACACCGAGAATCACCCCTCCACTTT.

The chain links TRBV9 to TRBJ2-2; D gene unclear. Germline CDR1 SGDLS, CDR2 YYNGEE. CDR3 length: 14 residues. V lost 4 bases and J lost 13, with 20 bases in between. CDR3 in amino acids: CASSPLDVAGVLFF. CDR3 sequence (DNA): TGTGCCAGCAGCCCCTTGGACGTAGCCGGTGTGCTGTTTTTT.

This clonotype was observed at least ten times. V is TRBV12-3 or TRBV12-4 and J is TRBJ2-7; D remains ambiguous. Deletions cut 1 base from V and 11 bases from J, with 12 bases between. The CDR3 covers 12 residues. Written as DNA, the CDR3 is TGTGCCAGCAGTTTAGATCAGATGGAGAAGTACTTC. Translated, it gives CASSLDQMEKYF.

Notes on this clonotype: This could be a read error, since a much larger clone is one nucleotide away. The gene calls are TRBV5-4 and TRBJ2-3, with D possibly being TRBD2 (5 bases). Germline values: CDR1 SGHNT, CDR2 YYREEE (reference sequence). This CDR3 region has 15 residues. The DNA for the CDR3 is TGTGCCAGCAGCTTAGCGGCTTCTAGCACAGTTACGCAGTATTTT. Its protein product is CASSLAASSTVTQYF.

The chain is built from TRBV14 and TRBJ2-6, with a weak D call TRBD1 (6 bases). The germline gives CDR1 SGHDN, CDR2 FVKESK. The V and J ends lost 4 bases and 2 bases respectively, with 12 bases between them. The CDR3 length is 16 residues. CDR3 nucleotide sequence: TGTGCCAGCAGCCGAGAACGACAGGCTGGGGCCAACGTCCTGACTTTC. Translation: CASSRERQAGANVLTF.

This clonotype has a count of ten or more. The chain recombines TRBV24-1 with TRBJ2-5, with 7 nucleotides matching TRBD1. The V and J ends lost 3 bases and 5 bases, in that order; junction bases with no gene match: 14. Germline assignment: CDR1 KGHDR and CDR2 SFDVKD. There are 17 residues in the CDR3. CDR3 DNA sequence: TGTGCCACCAGTGATGCCGCGACAGGGTTTCTCAAGGAGACCCAGTACTTC. It encodes CATSDAATGFLKETQYF.

This clonotype was recorded many times. V is TRBV10-1 and J is TRBJ2-7; D might be TRBD1 or TRBD2, each matching 5 bases. This CDR3 comprises 12 residues. From germline, CDR1 is WNHNN and CDR2 SYGVQD (reference sequence). The V end was cut by 10 bases, the J end by 2 bases, with 12 bases between. The CDR3 DNA follows: TGCGCCACCGCACCGGGGCCCTACGAGCAGTACTTC. As protein: CATAPGPYEQYF.

This clonotype has a count of ten or more. The chain recombines TRBV4-2 with TRBJ2-3; 11 bases fit TRBD2. CDR1 and CDR2 from the germline V gene are LGHNA and YNFKEQ. This CDR3 comprises 17 residues. V lost 5 bases and J lost 5; bases outside the gene matches: 12. The CDR3 loop reads CASSTGTRLAGRDTQYF. Written as DNA, the CDR3 is TGTGCCAGCAGCACCGGAACGCGACTAGCGGGGAGAGATACGCAGTATTTT.

In this sample, this clonotype turned up many times. The rearrangement uses TRBV3-1 and TRBJ2-7; D is unclear. This CDR3 is built from 12 residues. Per germline, CDR1 LGHDT and CDR2 YNNKEL (reference sequence). The V gene lost 4 bases and the J gene lost 5 bases, with 9 bases spanning the gap. The CDR3 loop reads CASSLQRHEQYF. In nucleotides, the CDR3 is TGTGCCAGCAGCCTCCAGAGACACGAGCAGTACTTC.

At least ten counts were recorded for this clonotype. The chain joins TRBV29-1 to TRBJ1-6; tentatively, D is TRBD1 (6 bases). V lost 5 bases and J 7 bases, leaving 15 bases between the germline ends. CDR1 and CDR2 (germline): SQVTM, ANQGSEA. The length of the CDR3 is 14 residues. CDR3 loop: CSVMTGLGNSPLHF. In DNA form, the CDR3 reads TGCAGCGTTATGACAGGATTGGGGAATTCACCCCTCCACTTT.

This clonotype was picked up many times. The chain employs TRBV20-1 and TRBJ2-1, with no clear D. Trimming removed 7 bases at V and 5 bases at J, with 9 bases between. Germline V gene data show CDR1 as DFQATT and CDR2 as SNEGSKA (reference sequence). The CDR3 contains 11 residues. The CDR3 DNA follows: TGCAGTGGTAAGACTCACAATGAGCAGTTCTTC. As protein: CSGKTHNEQFF.

This clonotype was seen only once. The rearrangement joins TRBV2 to TRBJ1-5; tentative D call: TRBD1 (6 bases). This CDR3 has 17 residues. Between the trimmed V and J ends, which lost 6 bases and 0 bases, there was a span of 18 bases. Germline values: CDR1 SNHLY, CDR2 FYNNEI. This CDR3 reads CASSLLGGPPSNQPQHF. CDR3 nucleotides: TGTGCCAGCAGCTTACTCGGGGGCCCTCCTAGCAATCAGCCCCAGCATTTT.

This clonotype was seen many times. Here the CDR3 DNA reads TGCAGTGCTAGAGAGTTAGCGGGAGATACAGATACGCAGTATTTT. Amino acid sequence: CSARELAGDTDTQYF. V is TRBV20-1 and J is TRBJ2-3; the match to TRBD2 covers 9 bases. Trimming took 0 bases from V and 3 from J; bases not matched to a gene: 4. CDR1 DFQATT and CDR2 SNEGSKA come from the germline V gene (reference sequence). The CDR3 totals 15 residues.

As regards this clonotype: A much larger clonotype is one base distant, so this may be a read error. In nucleotides, the CDR3 is TGTGCCAGCAGCGCTAGGGGCTGGGGACTACACACAGATACGCAGTATTTT. Translating gives CASSARGWGLHTDTQYF. This chain links TRBV11-3 with TRBJ2-3; TRBD2 agrees at 7 bases. The trim removed 5 bases at V and 2 bases at J, leaving 13 bases unmatched. This CDR3 is built from 17 residues. Per the germline V gene, CDR1 is SGHNT and CDR2 is YENEEA.

V usage is TRBV19 and J usage is TRBJ2-2; 7 bases match TRBD1. V shed 6 bases and J 1 base; nucleotides not matched to a gene: 8. The CDR3 totals 16 residues. Germline V CDR1 and CDR2: LNHDA, SQIVND (reference sequence). The CDR3 here is CASRPAGTENTGELFF. The CDR3 region has the DNA TGTGCCAGTAGGCCAGCCGGGACAGAGAACACCGGGGAGCTGTTTTTT.

About this clonotype itself: A much larger clone differs from this one at a single base, so this may be a read error. This chain connects TRBV19 to TRBJ2-1; TRBD2 matches at 13 bases. Germline-derived CDR1 and CDR2 are LNHDA and SQIVND (reference sequence). CDR3 length: 16 amino acids. V gave up 7 bases and J gave up 7 bases; unmatched junction bases: 10. The DNA for the CDR3 is TGTGCCAGTAACCCTCGGACTAGCGGGAGTGGGAATGAGCAGTTCTTC. This encodes CASNPRTSGSGNEQFF.

This clonotype was observed at least ten times. The V gene is TRBV7-9, the J gene TRBJ2-5; no definite D call. Deletions cut 1 base from V and 1 base from J, with 16 bases between. The germline V gene encodes CDR1 SEHNR and CDR2 FQNEAQ (reference sequence). This CDR3 region has 17 residues. CDR3 sequence: CASSLEGPTSFQETQYF. The CDR3 bases are TGTGCCAGCAGCTTAGAAGGGCCGACGTCTTTCCAAGAGACCCAGTACTTC. Combining the CDR3 with reference TRBV7-9 and TRBJ2-5 gives the whole variable domain DTGVSQNPRHKITKRGQNVTFRCDPISEHNRLYWYRQTLGQGPEFLTYFQNEAQLEKSRLLSDRFSAERPKGSFSTLEIQRTEQGDSAMYLCASSLEGPTSFQETQYFGPGTRLLVL.

This clonotype was seen more than once but under ten times. The chain recombines TRBV5-5 with TRBJ2-3; 11 positions match TRBD1. Germline loops: CDR1 SGHKS, CDR2 YYEKEE (reference sequence). Trimming removed 4 bases from V and 2 bases from J; junction bases left unmatched: 9. The CDR3 runs to 17 residues. CDR3 protein: CASSARSGQGVTDTQYF. The DNA for the CDR3 is TGTGCCAGCAGCGCCCGGTCGGGACAGGGGGTCACAGATACGCAGTATTTT.